Listed below are T cell receptor beta chains from one sample, sequenced in a study of cytotoxic CD8 clonotypes in ibrutinib-treated CLL. Sequenced by immunoSEQ multiplex PCR; TCRdb stores in-frame clones only, minus some. The sample has about 300,000 clones; approximately 76% are singletons. The sequences come from PBMCs, collected at disease progression, from a patient treated with ibrutinib. Receptor source: a human donor with chronic lymphocytic leukemia. The conserved cysteine and the conserved F or W are not part of the CDR3 here. The order of the fields is V gene, J gene, CDR3 protein.

V gene: TRBV2
J gene: TRBJ2-7
CDR3 protein: ASSDREVGYEQY

V gene: TRBV9
J gene: TRBJ2-2
CDR3 protein: ASSVGQGRNTGELF

V gene: TRBV28
J gene: TRBJ2-7
CDR3 protein: ASTGAGWSYEQY

V gene: TRBV5-6
J gene: TRBJ1-2
CDR3 protein: ASRRDRDWWYGYT

V gene: TRBV14
J gene: TRBJ2-7
CDR3 protein: ASSLTRDEQY

V gene: TRBV9
J gene: TRBJ2-7
CDR3 protein: ASSTGLAETYEQY

V gene: TRBV18
J gene: TRBJ2-1
CDR3 protein: ASSPRLDEQF

V gene: TRBV4-3
J gene: TRBJ2-7
CDR3 protein: ASSQDRWSSYEQY

V gene: TRBV28
J gene: TRBJ1-4
CDR3 protein: ASSLWPRPREKLF

V gene: TRBV7-9
J gene: TRBJ2-3
CDR3 protein: ASSSSGGAVLARTDTQY

V gene: TRBV6-5
J gene: TRBJ1-5
CDR3 protein: ASKPGQGNQPQH

V gene: TRBV27
J gene: TRBJ1-6
CDR3 protein: ASSFGGSDSPLH

V gene: TRBV4-1
J gene: TRBJ1-1
CDR3 protein: ASSPGQGMNTEAF

V gene: TRBV9
J gene: TRBJ2-1
CDR3 protein: ASSEPSDSSYNEQF

V gene: TRBV5-1
J gene: TRBJ1-1
CDR3 protein: ASSWDRETEAF

V gene: TRBV5-1
J gene: TRBJ1-1
CDR3 protein: ASSLAAGALAF

V gene: TRBV9
J gene: TRBJ2-2
CDR3 protein: ASSQTGTTGELF

V gene: TRBV15
J gene: TRBJ2-7
CDR3 protein: ATSRSTGLREQY

V gene: TRBV11-2
J gene: TRBJ1-2
CDR3 protein: ASSPATGGYGYT

V gene: TRBV4-3
J gene: TRBJ2-3
CDR3 protein: ASSQGDSPDTQY

V gene: TRBV5-5
J gene: TRBJ2-2
CDR3 protein: ASSPGLAGPGELF

V gene: TRBV29-1
J gene: TRBJ2-1
CDR3 protein: SVESRLAGYNEQF

V gene: TRBV14
J gene: TRBJ2-5
CDR3 protein: ASSQDKRGRLAGYIQETQY